This T cell receptor (beta chain) was sequenced during a study of blood T cell repertoires in COVID-19. Participants had their cohort set by participant-reported clinical history. CDR1 is SGHAT and CDR2 is FQNNGV in the germline V gene. The CDR3 contains 15 residues. The ends were cut back, 0 bases at V and 2 bases at J, with 8 bases in the middle. This table comes from immunoSEQ multiplex PCR, and its TCRdb copy is limited to in-frame clones, with some not included. The repertoire holds roughly 360,000 clones, with 87% as singletons. The sequence was collected from a man between 25 and 39 years old who had recovered from COVID-19. This sequence joins TRBV11-2 and TRBJ2-1, with D possibly TRBD1 on 5 matching bases. Specimen: PBMCs or T cells enriched from blood (not recorded which). The CDR3 region is CASSLDTGPYNEQFF. Here the CDR3 DNA reads TGTGCCAGCAGCTTAGACACAGGCCCCTACAATGAGCAGTTCTTC. Filled out from reference TRBV11-2 and TRBJ2-1, the complete variable domain reads EAGVAQSPRYKIIEKRQSVAFWCNPISGHATLYWYQQILGQGPKLLIQFQNNGVVDDSQLPKDRFSAERLKGVDSTLKIQPAKLEDSAVYLCASSLDTGPYNEQFFGPGTRLTVL.